The T cell receptor beta chain under discussion was sequenced for a study of blood T cells in healthy people across ages. Findings of the study overall: Roughly linearly, TCR beta diversity per million T cells fell as age increased.

The CDR3 extends over 14 amino acids. Germline-derived CDR1 and CDR2 are MNHNY and SVGAGI (reference sequence). V was trimmed by 2 bases and J by 1 base, leaving 7 bases between them. Healthy Russian Caucasian donors spanned ages 6 to 90 years. Note on this clonotype: Antigen: not known.

The authors ran a second PCR of 7 to 11 cycles using a sample-barcoded 5' primer and a J-beta primer mix. A template-switch adaptor that had 12 random nucleotides put a tag on each cDNA molecule. There were at least 3 million CDR3-containing paired-end reads obtained from each sample. TCRdb passed the 5' RACE reads through MiXCR, listing each CDR3 protein once. The data show about 1.4 million distinct CDR3 sequences, roughly 60% seen once. This chain connects TRBV6-6 to TRBJ2-3; D perhaps matches TRBD2 (6 bases). The sequence was obtained from a young man in good health. The sequenced sample was blood. The CDR3 is CASSYQRGTDTQYF. CDR3 DNA: TGTGCCAGCAGTTACCAGCGGGGCACAGATACGCAGTATTTT.